Each of the 28 T cell receptor beta chains below was sequenced from the same sample in a study of long-term antiretroviral therapy in people with HIV. The libraries were made with immunoSEQ v3.0 at survey level. Libraries were prepared by immunoSEQ multiplex PCR; TCRdb keeps only in-frame clonotypes and omits some of them. The top ten clones hold less than 5.5% of a sample with 34,000 or so clones, 75% to 85% of them seen once. The starting material was unsorted PBMCs, obtained roughly 3.5 years after starting antiretroviral therapy. Every receptor here comes from a man between 18 and 29 years old with HIV.

The chain uses TRBV27 and TRBJ2-2; 8 bases map to TRBD1. Germline CDR1 reads MNHEY; CDR2 reads SMNVEV (reference sequence). The CDR3 runs to 16 residues. Trimming cost V 5 bases and J 3 bases; bases outside gene matches: 8. CDR3 nucleotide sequence: TGTGCCAGCAGTATATGGACAGGGTTGGACACCGGGGAGCTGTTTTTT. Residues: CASSIWTGLDTGELFF.

This clone was counted between two and nine times. The chain combines TRBV14 with TRBJ1-2; D gene ambiguous. V was clipped by 1 base and J by 4 bases, with 7 bases between them. The germline gives CDR1 SGHDN, CDR2 FVKESK. The CDR3 length is 13 residues. The CDR3 is CASSQGATYGYTF. The CDR3 DNA sequence: TGTGCCAGCAGCCAAGGGGCAACCTATGGCTACACCTTC.

This sequence joins TRBV29-1 and TRBJ2-7; 10 positions match TRBD1. This CDR3 contains 13 residues. Germline CDR1 is SQVTM and CDR2 is ANQGSEA. Trimming at V came to 4 bases and at J to 3 bases, leaving 3 bases not matched to a gene. The CDR3 DNA is TGCAGCGTTGCCGGGACAGGGGTCTACGAGCAGTACTTC. This sequence encodes CSVAGTGVYEQYF.

The table lists this clone with a few counts. The rearrangement joins TRBV5-5 to TRBJ1-6; D is unclear. The CDR3 consists of 11 residues. The ends were cut back, 4 bases at V and 14 bases at J, with 10 bases in the middle. Germline CDR1 reads SGHKS; CDR2 reads YYEKEE (reference sequence). The CDR3 bases are TGTGCCAGCAGCGAGACCGCGGCCCTCCACTTT. Its translation is CASSETAALHF.

This clone was counted a single time. This chain joins TRBV5-6 and TRBJ2-5; 7 positions match TRBD2. The germline gives CDR1 SGHDT, CDR2 YYEEEE. There are 15 residues in the CDR3. After removal of 3 bases from V and 5 bases from J, the junction contained 10 bases not matched to a gene. CDR3 sequence reads: CASSSPGLGMETQYF. As DNA, the CDR3 is TGTGCCAGCAGCTCCCCCGGACTAGGAATGGAGACCCAGTACTTC. The variable domain in full, with the rest retrieved from reference TRBV5-6 and TRBJ2-5, is DAGVTQSPTHLIKTRGQQVTLRCSPKSGHDTVSWYQQALGQGPQFIFQYYEEEERQRGNFPDRFSGHQFPNYSSELNVNALLLGDSALYLCASSSPGLGMETQYFGPGTRLLVL.

This clone has just one count. The J gene is TRBJ2-1, the V gene TRBV6-5; the D is unclear. Trimming cost V 0 bases and J 7 bases, with 10 bases left between them. The CDR3 length is 14 residues. Germline assignment: CDR1 MNHEY and CDR2 SVGAGI. Written as DNA, the CDR3 is TGTGCCAGCAGTTACTCGTTTGAGCTTAATGAGCAGTTCTTC. This encodes CASSYSFELNEQFF.

The rearrangement joins TRBV5-4 to TRBJ2-1, with D perhaps TRBD2 (5 bases). CDR3 length equals 17 residues. The germline V and J ends were trimmed by 2 bases and 9 bases, with 24 bases remaining between them. Germline CDR1 is SGHNT and CDR2 is YYREEE (reference sequence). CDR3: CASSLRGGVGVSSEQFF. The CDR3 DNA reads TGTGCCAGCAGCTTACGAGGTGGGGTGGGAGTCAGTAGTGAGCAGTTCTTC.

This clone was observed a few times. Given a much more abundant clone one base away, this may be a read error. The sample carries other DNA sequences with the same CDR3. In nucleotides, the CDR3 is TGTGCCAGCAGCTTGGATGGGGTTAGCAATCAGCCCCAGCATTTT. It is translated as CASSLDGVSNQPQHF. The chain carries TRBV5-8 and TRBJ1-5; unclear D gene. With 0 bases removed from V and 0 bases from J, the gap between germline ends came to 7 bases. The CDR3 has 15 amino acids. The germline V gene encodes CDR1 SGHTS and CDR2 YDEGEE. Supplemented by reference TRBV5-8 and TRBJ1-5, the full variable domain reads EAGVTQSPTHLIKTRGQQATLRCSPISGHTSVYWYQQALGLGLQFLLWYDEGEERNRGNFPPRFSGRQFPNYSSELNVNALELEDSALYLCASSLDGVSNQPQHFGDGTRLSIL.

Concerning this clone: A read error may produce the germline difference seen at one junction end. The J gene is TRBJ1-4, the V gene TRBV6-1, with D hard to call. CDR3 length equals 13 residues. Germline V gene sequence: CDR1 MNHNS, CDR2 SASEGT. CDR3 loop: CASSEMGRPPEVF. The DNA for the CDR3 is TGTGCCAGCAGTGAGATGGGAAGGCCGCCCGAGGTTTTT.

Written as DNA, the CDR3 is TGTGCCAGCAGTCCCCACGGGAGCCCTACGAGCCAGTACTTC. It translates to CASSPHGSPTSQYF. The V and J genes are TRBV27 and TRBJ2-7, with D possibly matching TRBD2 (6 bases). CDR3 size: 14 residues. V was cut by 5 bases and J by 10 bases, with 21 bases left in between. Germline CDR1 reads MNHEY; CDR2 reads SMNVEV (reference sequence).

The DNA of the CDR3 is TGTGCCAGCAGCGCAGACAGGGGGCGCGGGAGTGAAAAACTGTTTTTT. Translating gives CASSADRGRGSEKLFF. The J gene is TRBJ1-4, the V gene TRBV5-8; 10 positions agree with TRBD1. Germline trimming cut 4 bases from V and 7 bases from J; bases unmatched to any gene: 10. From germline, CDR1 is SGHTS and CDR2 YDEGEE. This CDR3 is 16 amino acids long.

The chain joins TRBV5-1 to TRBJ2-2, with D possibly called TRBD1 or TRBD2 (6 bases each). Germline V lookup: CDR1 SGHRS, CDR2 YFSETQ. The germline V and J ends were trimmed by 3 bases and 3 bases, with 12 bases remaining between them. The CDR3 spans 15 residues. The DNA for the CDR3 is TGCGCCAGCAGCTGGAACAGGGAGGACACCGGGGAGCTGTTTTTT. Protein product: CASSWNREDTGELFF.

This chain joins TRBV27 and TRBJ1-1, with D unclear. CDR1 is MNHEY, CDR2 SMNVEV, per germline (reference sequence). This CDR3 region has 13 residues. V lost 6 bases, J lost 6 bases, and 14 bases lay in between. CDR3 protein: CASSLGPGAEAFF. In DNA form, the CDR3 reads TGTGCCAGCAGCCTCGGACCTGGGGCTGAAGCTTTCTTT.

The chain recombines TRBV7-9 with TRBJ1-1, with 9 bases fitting TRBD1. Germline V gene lookup returns CDR1 SEHNR and CDR2 FQNEAQ (reference sequence). The CDR3 has 16 residues. J was trimmed by 4 bases and V by 0 bases; bases with no gene match: 6. The CDR3 region has the DNA TGTGCCAGCAGCTTAGCCCGACAGGGGGGAATCACTGAAGCTTTCTTT. Encoded protein: CASSLARQGGITEAFF.

In DNA, the CDR3 is TGTGCCAGCACCGAGAGCAGGCAAGGGGTCACCGGGGAGCTGTTTTTT. Translating it yields CASTESRQGVTGELFF. This chain connects TRBV2 to TRBJ2-2, with a weak D call TRBD1 (5 bases). The CDR3 has 16 residues. Trimming removed 7 bases from V and 4 bases from J, with 19 bases in between. Germline values: CDR1 SNHLY, CDR2 FYNNEI.

The J gene is TRBJ2-2, the V gene TRBV10-3; D is unclear. CDR1 ENHRY and CDR2 SYGVKD come from the germline V gene. The length of the CDR3 is 15 residues. Deletions cut 0 bases from V and 4 bases from J, with 9 bases between. This chain's CDR3 is CAISESKQRTGELFF. In DNA form, the CDR3 reads TGTGCCATCAGTGAGTCTAAGCAACGCACCGGGGAGCTGTTTTTT.

The J gene is TRBJ1-5, the V gene TRBV28; 9 nucleotides line up with TRBD1. Germline V gene data show CDR1 as MDHEN and CDR2 as SYDVKM. Trimming took 10 bases from V and 6 from J; bases not matched to a gene: 10. The CDR3 consists of 14 residues. The CDR3 loop reads CATDPGQGGQPQHF. CDR3 DNA: TGTGCCACCGATCCGGGACAGGGTGGTCAGCCCCAGCATTTT. Full variable domain (outside the CDR3, taken from reference TRBV28 and TRBJ1-5): DVKVTQSSRYLVKRTGEKVFLECVQDMDHENMFWYRQDPGLGLRLIYFSYDVKMKEKGDIPEGYSVSREKKERFSLILESASTNQTSMYLCATDPGQGGQPQHFGDGTRLSIL.

There are a few counts of this clone. The chain combines TRBV19 with TRBJ1-2, with no clear D. Between the trimmed V and J ends, which lost 8 bases and 2 bases, there was a span of 9 bases. Germline V gene data show CDR1 as LNHDA and CDR2 as SQIVND (reference sequence). The CDR3 extends over 12 amino acids. The CDR3 region is CASLSVNYGYTF. DNA of the CDR3: TGTGCCAGTTTGTCCGTAAACTATGGCTACACCTTC.

This clone showed up just once. This chain uses TRBV28 with TRBJ2-7; TRBD1 agrees at 12 bases. This CDR3 spans 19 amino acids. V shed 5 bases and J 0 bases; nucleotides not matched to a gene: 14. Germline CDR1 is MDHEN and CDR2 is SYDVKM. The CDR3 nucleotides are TGTGCCAGCAGTCTCATGCCCGGGACAGGGGGCTCCCTCTCCTACGAGCAGTACTTC. Its translation: CASSLMPGTGGSLSYEQYF. The variable domain in full, with the rest retrieved from reference TRBV28 and TRBJ2-7, is DVKVTQSSRYLVKRTGEKVFLECVQDMDHENMFWYRQDPGLGLRLIYFSYDVKMKEKGDIPEGYSVSREKKERFSLILESASTNQTSMYLCASSLMPGTGGSLSYEQYFGPGTRLTVT.

The chain employs TRBV5-4 and TRBJ2-5, with D unresolved. There are 14 residues in the CDR3. Trimming removed 2 bases from V and 1 base from J, with 9 bases in between. Germline assignment: CDR1 SGHNT and CDR2 YYREEE (reference sequence). The CDR3 here is CASSFRLTQETQYF. The CDR3 coding sequence is TGTGCCAGCAGCTTTCGGCTCACCCAAGAGACCCAGTACTTC.

The V and J genes are TRBV7-2 and TRBJ1-1; maybe TRBD1 (5 bases). The CDR3 is made up of 14 amino acids. The ends were cut back, 2 bases at V and 11 bases at J, with 18 bases in the middle. The germline CDR1 and CDR2 sequences are SGHTA and FQGNSA. The DNA for the CDR3 is TGTGCCAGCAGCTTAAGGCGGGGCGCAGGGCTCGCTTTCTTT. This sequence encodes CASSLRRGAGLAFF.

J is TRBJ2-1 and V is TRBV29-1, with 9 bases lining up with TRBD1. J was trimmed by 3 bases and V by 4 bases; bases with no gene match: 19. The length of the CDR3 is 19 residues. Germline values: CDR1 SQVTM, CDR2 ANQGSEA. CDR3: CSVGGDRDEGWKGYNEQFF. The CDR3 region has the DNA TGCAGCGTTGGGGGGGACAGGGATGAGGGCTGGAAGGGCTACAATGAGCAGTTCTTC.

The chain recombines TRBV28 with TRBJ1-2, with no clear D. Trimming stripped 6 bases from V and 0 bases from J, with 14 bases between. Germline V gene data show CDR1 as MDHEN and CDR2 as SYDVKM. The CDR3 extends over 15 amino acids. The CDR3: CASSSFTEANYGYTF. CDR3 bases: TGTGCCAGCAGCTCCTTCACGGAGGCTAACTATGGCTACACCTTC.

The chain uses TRBV9 and TRBJ2-1; TRBD2 might be the D (6 bases). The V gene's germline CDR1 is SGDLS and CDR2 YYNGEE. The length of the CDR3 is 15 residues. Deletions cut 4 bases from V and 5 bases from J, with 16 bases between. The CDR3 sequence: CASSLLREIDNEQFF. The CDR3 nucleotides read TGTGCCAGCAGCCTTTTACGGGAGATCGACAATGAGCAGTTCTTC.

This clone has a single count. The chain recombines TRBV7-2 with TRBJ1-5; TRBD1 aligns across 12 bases. CDR1 is SGHTA, CDR2 FQGNSA, per germline. CDR3 size: 19 residues. Trimming at V came to 5 bases and at J to 0 bases, leaving 11 bases not matched to a gene. In DNA form, the CDR3 reads TGTGCCAGCAGCCGCGGGACAGGGGGCCGGGCGAATAGCAATCAGCCCCAGCATTTT. Amino acid sequence: CASSRGTGGRANSNQPQHF.

The rearrangement joins TRBV20-1 to TRBJ1-1; D unclear. Germline assignment: CDR1 DFQATT and CDR2 SNEGSKA (reference sequence). This CDR3 comprises 11 residues. V was clipped by 3 bases and J by 0 bases, with 2 bases between them. CDR3 nucleotides: TGCAGTGCTAGCATGAACACTGAAGCTTTCTTT. It is translated as CSASMNTEAFF.

The J gene is TRBJ2-7, the V gene TRBV27; 7 positions agree with TRBD1. Germline assignment: CDR1 MNHEY and CDR2 SMNVEV (reference sequence). CDR3 length equals 17 residues. Trimming cost V 2 bases and J 7 bases; bases outside gene matches: 17. The CDR3 loop reads CASSLLYPGTAGREQYF. The CDR3 nucleotides are TGTGCCAGCAGTTTACTTTACCCAGGGACAGCAGGCAGGGAGCAGTACTTC.

The rearrangement links TRBV9 to TRBJ2-3; 7 bases are shared with TRBD2. The J segment lost 1 base and the V segment lost 0 bases, leaving 2 bases of the junction unmatched. This CDR3 has 15 amino acids. In germline, CDR1 is SGDLS, CDR2 YYNGEE. The CDR3 region is CASSVGAGGTDTQYF. As DNA, the CDR3 is TGTGCCAGCAGCGTAGGGGCGGGGGGCACAGATACGCAGTATTTT.